A selection of T cell receptor beta chains follows, all from one sample in a study of T cell repertoires in cytomegalovirus infection. A single record per CDR3 protein comes from TCRdb applying MiXCR to the reads. The sample includes hundreds of thousands of distinct CDR3 sequences, roughly 30% seen only once; the top ten take around an eighth. For these receptors, no antigen is known. Sequences were derived from cultured CD8+ T cells from PBMCs, sampled from culture after CMV antigen stimulation. These receptors came from a human donor in good health (CMV status not recorded). Some clones in this sample may be carry-over from other donors' samples. CDR3s include the opening cysteine and the closing phenylalanine or tryptophan. A D gene is named only where the DNA matches it firmly. Size is stated for part of the rows, as once, few or many counts, or as a class when the clone is expanded.

TRBJ1-4,TRBD1,-,TRBV6-5,CASRGTGREKLFF,TGTGCCAGCAGGGGGACAGGGCGTGAAAAACTGTTTTTT
TRBJ2-3,TRBD2,few,TRBV27,CASSLSAGGITDTQYF,TGTGCCAGCAGTTTATCTGCGGGGGGGATCACAGATACGCAGTATTTT
TRBJ1-3,-,-,TRBV6-6,CANSSGQTGNTIYF,TGTGCCAACAGTTCCGGACAAACTGGAAACACCATATATTTT
TRBJ1-3,TRBD1,few,TRBV18,CASSPFGQGGGNTIYF,TGTGCCAGCTCACCATTTGGACAGGGAGGCGGAAACACCATATATTTT
TRBJ1-2,-,-,TRBV27,CASSTDRLLNYGYTF,TGTGCCAGCAGTACCGACAGACTACTTAACTATGGCTACACCTTC
TRBJ1-5,-,-,TRBV19,CASSQDPGSNQPQHF,TGTGCCAGTAGTCAGGACCCTGGGAGCAATCAGCCCCAGCATTTT
TRBJ1-5,-,-,TRBV19,CASSQLGDQPQHF,TGTGCCAGTAGCCAACTAGGGGATCAGCCCCAGCATTTT
TRBJ1-2,TRBD1,many,TRBV7-9,CASSVPSIFRTGHNYGYTF,TGTGCCAGCAGCGTCCCCTCAATTTTCCGGACAGGGCACAACTATGGCTACACCTTC
TRBJ1-1,-,many,TRBV12-3/TRBV12-4,CASSFWRVVNTEAFF,TGTGCCAGCAGTTTCTGGAGGGTTGTGAACACTGAAGCTTTCTTT
TRBJ2-5,-,few,TRBV27,CASSLGPLWETQYF,TGTGCCAGCAGTTTAGGGCCCCTGTGGGAGACCCAGTACTTC
TRBJ1-1,-,few,TRBV7-6,CASRQGGANTEAFF,TGTGCCAGCCGCCAAGGGGGGGCGAACACTGAAGCTTTCTTT
TRBJ1-3,TRBD1,few,TRBV7-9,CASSAPTGTGLGNTIYF,TGTGCCAGCAGCGCCCCTACCGGGACAGGGCTCGGAAACACCATATATTTT
TRBJ2-1,-,-,TRBV6-2/TRBV6-3,CASSYTKTGTLQQFF,TGTGCCAGCAGTTACACTAAAACCGGGACCCTACAACAATTCTTC
TRBJ1-1,-,few,TRBV7-6,CASSLGSGEVAFF,TGTGCCAGCAGCTTAGGGTCAGGGGAAGTGGCTTTCTTT
TRBJ1-2,-,few,TRBV18,CASSPPGVLGYTF,TGTGCCAGCTCACCACCGGGGGTGCTTGGCTACACCTTC
TRBJ2-3,TRBD2,few,TRBV7-9,CASSFDPSGGDTDTQYF,TGTGCCAGCAGTTTCGACCCTAGCGGGGGAGACACAGATACGCAGTATTTT
TRBJ2-1,TRBD1,-,TRBV24-1,CATSDSSGGTYNEQFF,TGTGCCACCAGTGATTCTTCAGGGGGAACCTACAATGAGCAGTTCTTC
TRBJ1-5,-,many,TRBV7-9,CASSLEGESQPQHF,TGTGCCAGCAGCTTAGAGGGGGAAAGCCAGCCCCAGCATTTT
TRBJ2-1,-,-,TRBV14,CASSQDHVYNEQFF,TGTGCCAGCAGCCAAGACCACGTCTACAATGAGCAGTTCTTC
TRBJ1-5,-,few,TRBV10-3,CAISDVSSNQPQHF,TGTGCCATCAGTGATGTCAGCAGCAATCAGCCCCAGCATTTT
TRBJ2-5,-,-,TRBV7-9,CASSDNEETQYF,TGTGCCAGCAGCGACAACGAAGAGACCCAGTACTTC
TRBJ2-5,TRBD2,-,TRBV5-1,CASSSSGTSGGETQYF,TGCGCCAGCAGCTCGTCGGGGACTAGCGGGGGAGAGACCCAGTACTTC
TRBJ2-1,-,-,TRBV27,CASSFPGPLNEQFF,TGTGCCAGCAGTTTCCCGGGACCCCTAAATGAGCAGTTCTTC
TRBJ1-6,-,few,TRBV27,CASSPHSPPFDSPLHF,TGTGCCAGCAGTCCCCATTCCCCTCCCTTTGATTCACCCCTCCACTTT
TRBJ2-7,TRBD1,-,TRBV28,CASIGTGDSYEQYF,TGTGCCAGCATAGGGACAGGGGATTCCTACGAGCAGTACTTC
TRBJ2-7,-,few,TRBV12-3/TRBV12-4,CASSLNGRADEQYF,TGTGCCAGCAGTTTAAACGGAAGGGCGGACGAGCAGTACTTC
TRBJ1-2,TRBD1,-,TRBV25-1,CASSGAIITGTGGAGDYGYTF,TGTGCCAGCAGTGGGGCTATTATTACCGGGACAGGGGGCGCGGGTGACTATGGCTACACCTTC
TRBJ2-3,TRBD1,few,TRBV12-3/TRBV12-4,CASSFLGQGITDTQYF,TGTGCCAGCAGTTTCCTAGGACAGGGGATCACAGATACGCAGTATTTT
TRBJ2-1,-,-,TRBV9,CASSVEAGRTSESYNEQFF,TGTGCCAGCAGCGTAGAGGCAGGGCGTACTAGTGAATCCTACAATGAGCAGTTCTTC
TRBJ1-1,-,-,TRBV20-1,CSAEQLWAEAFF,TGCAGTGCTGAACAATTGTGGGCTGAAGCTTTCTTT
TRBJ1-6,-,-,TRBV20-1,CSAREVQPLHF,TGCAGTGCTAGAGAGGTCCAACCCCTCCACTTT
TRBJ2-5,TRBD1,few,TRBV7-9,CASSLRTGSGETQYF,TGTGCCAGCAGCTTAAGGACAGGGAGTGGGGAGACCCAGTACTTC
TRBJ2-3,-,few,TRBV6-1,CASSELFGADTQYF,TGTGCCAGCAGTGAACTTTTTGGGGCAGATACGCAGTATTTT
TRBJ2-3,TRBD2,-,TRBV6-1,CASSEGTSGIPTDTQYF,TGTGCCAGCAGTGAAGGGACTAGCGGTATTCCCACAGATACGCAGTATTTT
TRBJ1-1,TRBD1,many,TRBV7-9,CASSLPRTGGTNTEAFF,TGTGCCAGCAGCCTGCCCCGGACAGGGGGCACAAACACTGAAGCTTTCTTT
TRBJ1-1,-,-,TRBV6-5,CASSYVPSGTEAFF,TGTGCCAGCAGTTACGTTCCATCAGGTACTGAAGCTTTCTTT
TRBJ1-2,-,few,TRBV12-3/TRBV12-4,CASSPQDLRTYGYTF,TGTGCCAGCAGTCCCCAGGACCTTAGAACCTATGGCTACACCTTC
TRBJ2-1,-,few,TRBV12-3/TRBV12-4,CASSLRGYSSYNEQFF,TGTGCCAGCAGTCTTAGGGGTTATAGCTCCTACAATGAGCAGTTCTTC
TRBJ2-7,TRBD2,-,TRBV6-5,CASSLSRSGVYSYEQYF,TGTGCCAGCAGCCTTTCTCGAAGCGGGGTCTACTCCTACGAGCAGTACTTC
TRBJ1-5,-,-,TRBV6-2/TRBV6-3,CASRPDGSNQPQHF,TGTGCCAGCAGGCCCGACGGTAGCAATCAGCCCCAGCATTTT
TRBJ2-3,-,-,TRBV7-9,CASSFNVDKDTQYF,TGTGCCAGCAGCTTTAATGTTGACAAAGATACGCAGTATTTT
TRBJ1-2,TRBD1,-,TRBV5-3,CASSFPTGHGYTF,TGTGCCAGCAGCTTCCCGACAGGGCATGGCTACACCTTC
TRBJ1-2,TRBD1,many,TRBV7-9,CASSHTGTAFSRFGYTF,TGTGCCAGCAGCCACACCGGGACAGCTTTTTCCCGCTTTGGCTACACCTTC
TRBJ2-7,-,-,TRBV20-1,CSARDRNTNYEQYF,TGCAGTGCTAGAGATCGGAACACTAACTACGAGCAGTACTTC
TRBJ1-1,TRBD1,-,TRBV12-3/TRBV12-4,CASSATDRYTEAFF,TGTGCCAGCAGTGCGACGGACAGGTACACTGAAGCTTTCTTT
TRBJ2-1,TRBD2,many,TRBV12-3/TRBV12-4,CASSLAGGLAAYNEQFF,TGTGCCAGCAGTTTAGCGGGGGGACTAGCGGCCTACAATGAGCAGTTCTTC
TRBJ2-5,-,-,TRBV7-2,CASSLGLTLNAETQYF,TGTGCCAGCAGCTTAGGCTTGACACTGAATGCAGAGACCCAGTACTTC
TRBJ2-5,TRBD2,many,TRBV7-8,CASSSGYELAGTETQYF,TGTGCCAGCAGCTCCGGGTACGAGCTAGCGGGGACTGAGACCCAGTACTTC